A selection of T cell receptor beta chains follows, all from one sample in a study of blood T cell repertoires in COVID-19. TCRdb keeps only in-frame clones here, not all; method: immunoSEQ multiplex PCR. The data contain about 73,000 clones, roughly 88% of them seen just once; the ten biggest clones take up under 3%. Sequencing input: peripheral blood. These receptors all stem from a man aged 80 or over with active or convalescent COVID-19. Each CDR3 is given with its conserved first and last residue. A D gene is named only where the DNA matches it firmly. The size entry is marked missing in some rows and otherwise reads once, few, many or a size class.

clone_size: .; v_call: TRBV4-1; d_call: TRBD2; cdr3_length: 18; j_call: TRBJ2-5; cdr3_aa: CASSQEPRLRGGLETQYF; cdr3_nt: TGCGCCAGCAGCCAAGAGCCGCGCCTGCGGGGGGGGCTGGAGACCCAGTACTTC
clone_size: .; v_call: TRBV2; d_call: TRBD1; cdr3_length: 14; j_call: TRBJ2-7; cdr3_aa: CASSADRVGDEQYF; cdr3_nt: TGTGCCAGCAGTGCGGACAGGGTGGGAGACGAGCAGTACTTC
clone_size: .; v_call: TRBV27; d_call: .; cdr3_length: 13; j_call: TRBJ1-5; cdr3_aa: CASSVIERGPQHF; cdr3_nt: TGTGCCAGCAGTGTGATAGAACGGGGGCCCCAGCATTTT
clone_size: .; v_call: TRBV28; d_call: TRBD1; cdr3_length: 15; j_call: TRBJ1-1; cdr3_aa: CASSLFRTGKTEAFF; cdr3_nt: TGTGCCAGCAGTTTATTTAGGACAGGGAAAACTGAAGCTTTCTTT
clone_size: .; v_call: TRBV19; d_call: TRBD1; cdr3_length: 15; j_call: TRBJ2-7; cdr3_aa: CATRPRTGVEYEQYF; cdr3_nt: TGTGCCACCCGACCCCGGACAGGGGTGGAGTACGAGCAGTACTTC
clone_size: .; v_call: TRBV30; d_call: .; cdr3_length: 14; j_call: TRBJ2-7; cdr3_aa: CAWKPGSLNYEQYF; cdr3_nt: TGTGCCTGGAAACCGGGGAGTTTAAACTACGAGCAGTACTTC
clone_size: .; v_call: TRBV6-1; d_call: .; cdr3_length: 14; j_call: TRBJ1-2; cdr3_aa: CASSEKGHRDGYTF; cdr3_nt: TGTGCCAGCAGTGAAAAGGGCCACAGGGATGGCTACACCTTC
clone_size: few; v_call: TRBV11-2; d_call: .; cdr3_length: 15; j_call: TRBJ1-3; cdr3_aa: CASSLGGQTGNTIYF; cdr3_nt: TGTGCCAGCAGCTTAGGGGGACAAACGGGAAACACCATATATTTT
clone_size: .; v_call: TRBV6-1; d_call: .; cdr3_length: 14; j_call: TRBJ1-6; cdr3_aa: CASSEQGGYSPLHF; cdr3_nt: TGTGCCAGCAGTGAACAAGGAGGATATTCACCCCTCCACTTT
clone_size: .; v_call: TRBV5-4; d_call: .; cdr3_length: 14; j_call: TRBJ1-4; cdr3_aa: CASSRGATNEKLFF; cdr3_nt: TGTGCCAGCAGCCGGGGAGCAACTAATGAAAAACTGTTTTTT
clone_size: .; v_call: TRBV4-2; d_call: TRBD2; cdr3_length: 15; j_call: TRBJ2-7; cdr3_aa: CASSPGTSAYYEQYF; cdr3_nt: TGTGCCAGCAGCCCAGGGACTAGCGCTTACTACGAGCAGTACTTC
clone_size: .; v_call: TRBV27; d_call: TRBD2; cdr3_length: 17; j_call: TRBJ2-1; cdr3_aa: CASSRLPPGLAGGEQFF; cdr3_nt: TGTGCCAGCAGTCGCCTCCCTCCGGGACTAGCGGGAGGTGAGCAGTTCTTC
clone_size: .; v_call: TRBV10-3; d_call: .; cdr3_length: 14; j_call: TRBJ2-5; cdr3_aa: CAISSTALGETQYF; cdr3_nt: TGTGCCATCAGTTCGACTGCCCTTGGGGAGACCCAGTACTTC
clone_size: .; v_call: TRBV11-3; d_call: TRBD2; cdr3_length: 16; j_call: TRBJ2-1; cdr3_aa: CASSSVAGGPYNEQFF; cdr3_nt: TGTGCCAGCAGCTCTGTAGCGGGAGGACCCTACAATGAGCAGTTCTTC
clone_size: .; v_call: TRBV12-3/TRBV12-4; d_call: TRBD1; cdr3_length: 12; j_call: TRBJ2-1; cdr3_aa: CASSLGTGEQFF; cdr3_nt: TGTGCCAGCAGTTTGGGGACAGGAGAGCAGTTCTTC
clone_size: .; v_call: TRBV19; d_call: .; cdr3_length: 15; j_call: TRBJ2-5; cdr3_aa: CASSIGRGLGETQYF; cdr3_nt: TGTGCCAGTAGTATCGGTAGAGGGCTGGGGGAGACCCAGTACTTC
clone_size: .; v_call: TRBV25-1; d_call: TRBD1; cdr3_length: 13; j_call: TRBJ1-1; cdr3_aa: CASSEGDRVGAFF; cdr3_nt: TGTGCCAGCAGTGAAGGGGACAGGGTGGGAGCTTTCTTT
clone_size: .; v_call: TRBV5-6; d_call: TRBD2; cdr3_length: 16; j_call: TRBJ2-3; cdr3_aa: CASSITSGRGGDTQYF; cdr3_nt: TGTGCCAGCAGCATTACTAGCGGGAGAGGCGGAGATACGCAGTATTTT
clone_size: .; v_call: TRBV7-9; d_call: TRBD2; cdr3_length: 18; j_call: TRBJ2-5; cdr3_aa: CASSSIAGTSERGETQYF; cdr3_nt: TGTGCCAGCAGCTCGATCGCCGGGACTAGCGAACGAGGAGAGACCCAGTACTTC
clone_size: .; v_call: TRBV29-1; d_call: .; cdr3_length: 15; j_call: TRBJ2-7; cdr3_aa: CSVDRPGGGKREQYF; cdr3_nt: TGCAGCGTTGATAGGCCGGGGGGCGGGAAACGCGAGCAGTACTTC
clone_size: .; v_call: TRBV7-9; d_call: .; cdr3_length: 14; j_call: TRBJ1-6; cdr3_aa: CASSLAQGPSPLHF; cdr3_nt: TGTGCCAGCAGCTTAGCTCAGGGTCCCTCACCCCTCCACTTT
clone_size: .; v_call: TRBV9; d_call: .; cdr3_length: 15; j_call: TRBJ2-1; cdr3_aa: CASSDVGGGYNEQFF; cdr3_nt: TGTGCCAGCAGCGACGTGGGAGGGGGTTACAATGAGCAGTTCTTC
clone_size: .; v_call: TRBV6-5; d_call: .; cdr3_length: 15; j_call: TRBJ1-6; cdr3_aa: CASIGSYGNNSPLHF; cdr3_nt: TGTGCCAGCATTGGTAGTTACGGGAATAATTCACCCCTCCACTTT
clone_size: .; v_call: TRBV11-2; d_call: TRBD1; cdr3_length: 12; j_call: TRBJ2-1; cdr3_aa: CASSFSDRGQFF; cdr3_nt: TGTGCCAGCAGCTTCTCGGACAGGGGACAGTTCTTC
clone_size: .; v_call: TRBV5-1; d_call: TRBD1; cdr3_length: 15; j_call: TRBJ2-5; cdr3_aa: CASSTYRGYQETQYF; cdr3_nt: TGCGCCAGCAGCACCTACAGGGGGTACCAAGAGACCCAGTACTTC
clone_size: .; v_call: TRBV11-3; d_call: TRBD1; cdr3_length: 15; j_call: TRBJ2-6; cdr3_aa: CASSRQGNGANVLTF; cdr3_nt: TGTGCCAGCAGCCGACAGGGAAATGGGGCCAACGTCCTGACTTTC
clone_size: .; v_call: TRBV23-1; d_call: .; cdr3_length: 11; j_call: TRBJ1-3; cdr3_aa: CAIEARGTIYF; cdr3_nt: TGCGCAATAGAGGCCCGAGGGACCATATATTTT
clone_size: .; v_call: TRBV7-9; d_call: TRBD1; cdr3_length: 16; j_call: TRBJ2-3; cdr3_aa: CASSTWTGLRTDTQYF; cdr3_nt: TGTGCCAGCAGCACCTGGACAGGCTTGCGCACAGATACGCAGTATTTT
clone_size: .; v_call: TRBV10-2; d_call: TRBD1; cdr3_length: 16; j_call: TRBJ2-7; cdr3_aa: CASRRTGGRGDYEQYF; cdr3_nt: TGCGCCAGCAGACGCACAGGGGGCCGGGGGGACTACGAGCAGTACTTC
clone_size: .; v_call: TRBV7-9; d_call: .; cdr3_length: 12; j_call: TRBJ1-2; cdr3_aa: CASSLSQGHHTF; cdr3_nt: TGTGCCAGCAGCTTAAGCCAGGGACATCACACCTTC
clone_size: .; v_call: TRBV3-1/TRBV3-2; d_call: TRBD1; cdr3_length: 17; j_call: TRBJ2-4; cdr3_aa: CASSPRQGWRSKNIQYF; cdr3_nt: TGTGCCAGCAGCCCGAGACAGGGCTGGAGGTCCAAAAACATTCAGTACTTC
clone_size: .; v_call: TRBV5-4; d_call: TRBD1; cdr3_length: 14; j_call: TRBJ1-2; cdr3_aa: CASSQDRVDYGYTF; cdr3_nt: TGTGCCAGCAGCCAGGACAGGGTTGACTATGGCTACACCTTC
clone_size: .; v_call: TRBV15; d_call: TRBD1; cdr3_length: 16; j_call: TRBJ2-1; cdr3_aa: CATSRDRDSSSYEQFF; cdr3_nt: TGTGCCACCAGCAGAGACCGGGACAGCAGTTCTTATGAGCAGTTCTTC
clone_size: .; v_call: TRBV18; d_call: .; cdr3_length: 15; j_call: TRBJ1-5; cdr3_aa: CASSPEGGSNQPQHF; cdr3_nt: TGTGCCAGCTCACCGGAGGGAGGTAGCAATCAGCCCCAGCATTTT
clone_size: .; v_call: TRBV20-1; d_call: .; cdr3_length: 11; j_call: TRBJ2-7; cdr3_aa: CSAVTSYEQYF; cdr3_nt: TGCAGTGCCGTGACTAGTTACGAGCAGTACTTC
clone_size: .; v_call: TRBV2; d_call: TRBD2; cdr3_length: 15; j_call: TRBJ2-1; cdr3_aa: CASRGAGGPYNEQFF; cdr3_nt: TGTGCCAGCAGGGGAGCGGGAGGCCCCTACAATGAGCAGTTCTTC
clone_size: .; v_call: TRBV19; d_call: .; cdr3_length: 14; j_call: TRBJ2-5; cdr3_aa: CASSTQGYQETQYF; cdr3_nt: TGTGCCAGTAGTACACAGGGATACCAAGAGACCCAGTACTTC
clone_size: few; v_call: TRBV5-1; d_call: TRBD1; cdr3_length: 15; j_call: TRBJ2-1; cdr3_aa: CASSLEDRGGNEQFF; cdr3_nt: TGCGCCAGCAGCTTGGAGGACAGGGGTGGGAATGAGCAGTTCTTC
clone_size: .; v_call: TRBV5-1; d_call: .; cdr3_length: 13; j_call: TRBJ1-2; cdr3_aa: CASSLDSGYGYTF; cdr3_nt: TGCGCCAGCAGCTTGGACAGTGGCTATGGCTACACCTTC
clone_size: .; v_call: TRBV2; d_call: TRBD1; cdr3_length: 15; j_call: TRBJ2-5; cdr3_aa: CASSEGGQGRETQYF; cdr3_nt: TGTGCCAGCAGTGAAGGTGGACAGGGGCGGGAGACCCAGTACTTC
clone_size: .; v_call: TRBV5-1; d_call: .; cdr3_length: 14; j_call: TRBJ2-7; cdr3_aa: CASSLVASSYEQYF; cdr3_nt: TGCGCCAGCAGCTTGGTCGCCAGCTCCTACGAGCAGTACTTC
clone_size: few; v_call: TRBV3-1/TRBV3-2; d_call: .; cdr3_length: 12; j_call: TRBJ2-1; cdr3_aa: CASSRSGNEQFF; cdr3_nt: TGTGCCAGCAGCCGGTCCGGCAATGAGCAGTTCTTC
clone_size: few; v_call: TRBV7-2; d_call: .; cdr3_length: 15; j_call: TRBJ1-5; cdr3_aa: CASSSRGDSNQPQHF; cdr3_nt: TGTGCCAGCAGCTCCCGCGGGGACAGCAATCAGCCCCAGCATTTT
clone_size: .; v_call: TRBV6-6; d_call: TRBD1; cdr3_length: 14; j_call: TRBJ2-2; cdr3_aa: CASSSGQGPRELFF; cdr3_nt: TGTGCCAGCAGCTCGGGACAGGGGCCCCGGGAGCTGTTTTTT
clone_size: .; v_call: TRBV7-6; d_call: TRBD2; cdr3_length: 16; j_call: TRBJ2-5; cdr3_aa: CASSLASPGGPETQYF; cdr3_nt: TGTGCCAGCAGCTTAGCGTCTCCGGGAGGGCCAGAGACCCAGTACTTC
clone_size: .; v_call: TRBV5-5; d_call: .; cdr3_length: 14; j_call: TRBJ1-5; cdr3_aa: CASRPGLGNQPQHF; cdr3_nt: TGTGCCAGCAGGCCGGGACTGGGCAATCAGCCCCAGCATTTT
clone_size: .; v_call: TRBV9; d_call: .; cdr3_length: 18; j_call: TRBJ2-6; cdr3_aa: CASSVEAGRSSGANVLTF; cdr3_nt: TGTGCCAGCAGCGTAGAGGCGGGACGGAGCTCTGGGGCCAACGTCCTGACTTTC
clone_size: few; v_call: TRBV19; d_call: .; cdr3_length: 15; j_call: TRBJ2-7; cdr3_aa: CASSIGGGSPYEQYF; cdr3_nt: TGTGCCAGTAGTATAGGAGGAGGGTCCCCCTACGAGCAGTACTTC
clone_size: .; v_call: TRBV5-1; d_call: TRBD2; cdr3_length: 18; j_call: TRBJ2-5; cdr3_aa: CASSPSGRTSGGQETQYF; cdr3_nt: TGCGCCAGCAGCCCGTCGGGGCGGACTAGCGGGGGGCAAGAGACCCAGTACTTC
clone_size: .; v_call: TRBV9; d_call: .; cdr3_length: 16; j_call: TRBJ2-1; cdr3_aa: CASSVAAAQAHNEQFF; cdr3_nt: TGTGCCAGCAGCGTAGCTGCGGCTCAAGCACACAATGAGCAGTTCTTC
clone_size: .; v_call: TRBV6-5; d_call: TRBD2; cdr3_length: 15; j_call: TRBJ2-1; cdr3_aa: CASSRTSGWNNEQFF; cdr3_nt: TGTGCCAGCAGTCGGACTAGCGGGTGGAACAATGAGCAGTTCTTC
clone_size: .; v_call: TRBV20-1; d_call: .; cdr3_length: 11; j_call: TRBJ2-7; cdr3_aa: CSAQSSYEQYF; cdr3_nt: TGCAGTGCTCAATCCTCCTACGAGCAGTACTTC
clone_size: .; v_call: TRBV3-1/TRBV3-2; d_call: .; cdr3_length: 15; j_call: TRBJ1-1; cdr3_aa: CASSQDEQTNTEAFF; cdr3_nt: TGTGCCAGCAGCCAAGATGAACAGACGAACACTGAAGCTTTCTTT
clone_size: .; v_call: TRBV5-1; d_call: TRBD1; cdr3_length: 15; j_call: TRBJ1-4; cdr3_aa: CASSLLQGAAEKLFF; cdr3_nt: TGCGCCAGCAGCTTGCTACAGGGGGCCGCCGAAAAACTGTTTTTT
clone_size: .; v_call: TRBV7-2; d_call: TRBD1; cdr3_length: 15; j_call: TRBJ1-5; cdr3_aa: CASSSQGPGNQPQHF; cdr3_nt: TGTGCCAGCAGCTCACAGGGGCCGGGCAATCAGCCCCAGCATTTT
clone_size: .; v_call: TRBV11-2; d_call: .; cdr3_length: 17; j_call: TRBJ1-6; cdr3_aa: CASNQRGGDVYNSPLHF; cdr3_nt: TGTGCCAGCAACCAACGAGGGGGGGATGTCTATAATTCACCCCTCCACTTT
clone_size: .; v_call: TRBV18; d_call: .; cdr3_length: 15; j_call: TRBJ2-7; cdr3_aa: CASSLNPGREIEQYF; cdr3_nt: TGTGCCAGCTCACTCAATCCGGGACGGGAGATCGAGCAGTACTTC